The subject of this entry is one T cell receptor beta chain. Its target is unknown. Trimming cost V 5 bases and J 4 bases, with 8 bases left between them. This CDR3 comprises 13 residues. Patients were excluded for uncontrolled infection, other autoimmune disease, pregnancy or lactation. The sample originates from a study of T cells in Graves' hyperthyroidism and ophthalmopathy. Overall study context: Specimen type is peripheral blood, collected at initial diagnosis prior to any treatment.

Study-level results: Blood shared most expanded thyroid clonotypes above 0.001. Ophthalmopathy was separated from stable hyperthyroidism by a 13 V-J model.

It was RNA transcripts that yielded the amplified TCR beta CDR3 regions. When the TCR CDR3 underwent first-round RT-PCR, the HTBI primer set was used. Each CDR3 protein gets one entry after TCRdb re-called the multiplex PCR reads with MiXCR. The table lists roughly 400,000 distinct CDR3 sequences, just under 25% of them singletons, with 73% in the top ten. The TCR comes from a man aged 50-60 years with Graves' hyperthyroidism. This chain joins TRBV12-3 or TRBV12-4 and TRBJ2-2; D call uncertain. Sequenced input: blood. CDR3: CASSPDSTGELFF. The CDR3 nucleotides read TGTGCCAGCAGTCCCGACTCCACCGGGGAGCTGTTTTTT.